The T cell receptor (beta chain) described here comes from a study of ipilimumab plus nivolumab after autologous stem cell transplantation. Checkpoint therapy with ipilimumab 1 mg/kg began 14 to 28 days after transplant. Clones were read by immunoSEQ multiplex PCR, and TCRdb kept only the in-frame ones, dropping some. The repertoire holds fewer than 85,000 clones, with 83% as singletons. The material sequenced was PBMCs, taken in a trial of ipilimumab plus nivolumab as post-transplant consolidation. The clonotype comes from a male donor with diffuse large B-cell lymphoma.

CDR3 DNA: TGTGCCAGCCCCTTTAAATCCTACGAGCAGTACTTC. It specifies CASPFKSYEQYF. The J gene is TRBJ2-7, the V gene TRBV6-7; no clear D. TRBV6-7 is labeled an ORF, and its function is uncertain. The CDR3 spans 12 residues. The germline V and J ends were trimmed by 8 bases and 1 base, with 9 bases remaining between them.